The 10 T cell receptor beta chains in this list originate from one sample, sequenced in a study of cytomegalovirus exposure and HLA in healthy donors. A multiplex PCR was run with 60 Vbeta primers and 13 Jbeta primers. Sequencing was performed with immunoSEQ multiplex PCR; in TCRdb, only in-frame clones are kept and a portion is missing. The sample carries about 97,000 clones, about 62% recorded once. The source material was PBMCs. The receptors shown here come from a human donor in good health.

V usage is TRBV2 and J usage is TRBJ2-1, with 12 bases lining up with TRBD2. The CDR3 contains 16 residues. V lost 1 base and J lost 6; bases outside the gene matches: 4. CDR1 and CDR2 from the germline V gene are SNHLY and FYNNEI. The CDR3 sequence: CASSEGLAGDFNEQFF. DNA of the CDR3: TGTGCCAGCAGTGAAGGACTAGCGGGGGATTTCAATGAGCAGTTCTTC.

The J gene is TRBJ1-1, the V gene TRBV4-1, with a tentative D call TRBD1 (5 bases). This CDR3 is 15 amino acids long. V gave up 4 bases and J gave up 5 bases, with 17 bases separating them. Looked up from germline, CDR1 is MGHRA and CDR2 is YSYEKL. The CDR3 loop reads CASSPGWRGRTEAFF. The CDR3 DNA follows: TGCGCCAGCAGCCCCGGGTGGCGGGGCCGGACTGAAGCTTTCTTT.

This clone has only a few counts. The chain is built from TRBV13 and TRBJ1-1, with no clear D. V gave up 3 bases and J gave up 10 bases, with 15 bases separating them. In germline, CDR1 is PRHDT, CDR2 FYEKMQ (reference sequence). The CDR3 is made up of 13 amino acids. The CDR3 nucleotides read TGTGCCAGCAGCTTGTCCCTCGGTCCAGGAGCTTTCTTT. This gives the protein CASSLSLGPGAFF.

The chain recombines TRBV18 with TRBJ2-5; maybe TRBD2 (6 bases). In germline, CDR1 is KGHSH, CDR2 LQKENI. The CDR3 is made up of 15 amino acids. Trimming stripped 4 bases from V and 4 bases from J, with 16 bases between. The CDR3 coding sequence is TGTGCCAGCTCACGCGGACTACCCGGCGGAGAGACCCAGTACTTC. The encoded protein is CASSRGLPGGETQYF.

This chain joins TRBV7-9 and TRBJ2-7; TRBD2 agrees at 12 bases. V shed 5 bases, J shed 2 bases, and the junction held 10 bases outside the gene matches. Germline lookup yields CDR1 SEHNR and CDR2 FQNEAQ (reference sequence). The CDR3 spans 17 residues. CDR3 sequence reads: CASSHGTSGRPTYEQYF. CDR3 sequence (DNA): TGTGCCAGCAGCCACGGGACTAGCGGGCGCCCCACCTACGAGCAGTACTTC.

A single count supports this clone. This sequence joins TRBV6-5 and TRBJ1-2; D gene unclear. Germline CDR1 reads MNHEY; CDR2 reads SVGAGI. V lost 1 base and J 3 bases, leaving 9 bases between the germline ends. The CDR3 length is 14 residues. The CDR3 DNA is TGTGCCAGCAGTTACTACCCGGGTGACTATGGCTACACCTTC. It specifies CASSYYPGDYGYTF.

The rearrangement joins TRBV5-4 to TRBJ1-2; D is ambiguous. The V end lost 0 bases, the J end lost 4 bases, and 7 bases lay between the germline ends. This CDR3 spans 13 amino acids. Looked up from germline, CDR1 is SGHNT and CDR2 is YYREEE (reference sequence). As DNA, the CDR3 is TGTGCCAGCAGCTTGGATCTAGGCTATGGCTACACCTTC. This sequence encodes CASSLDLGYGYTF.

This clone was found a few times. V gene TRBV27 combines with J gene TRBJ2-3, with D possibly TRBD1 on 6 matching bases. The length of the CDR3 is 16 residues. Trimming cost V 4 bases and J 4 bases, with 18 bases left between them. Germline-derived CDR1 and CDR2 are MNHEY and SMNVEV (reference sequence). CDR3 sequence: CASSYKVGGAADTQYF. CDR3 in DNA: TGTGCCAGCAGTTACAAGGTTGGGGGCGCGGCAGATACGCAGTATTTT.

The genes are TRBV5-6 and TRBJ2-1; no clear D. Germline values: CDR1 SGHDT, CDR2 YYEEEE. The length of the CDR3 is 13 residues. The V and J ends lost 0 bases and 8 bases respectively, with 9 bases between them. The CDR3 sequence is CASSLVPPDEQFF. CDR3 DNA sequence: TGTGCCAGCAGCTTGGTACCCCCGGATGAGCAGTTCTTC.

The CDR3 nucleotides are TGCAGCGTCAGGCTCCCGGGACAGAGAATCTATGGCTACACCTTC. This codes for CSVRLPGQRIYGYTF. The rearrangement links TRBV29-1 to TRBJ1-2; 7 nucleotides match TRBD1. Germline V gene lookup returns CDR1 SQVTM and CDR2 ANQGSEA. J gave up 4 bases and V 6 bases, and 14 bases lay outside the gene matches. This CDR3 is built from 15 residues.